This TCR beta chain derives from a study of CD8 T cells in ankylosing spondylitis. TCRdb used MiXCR to reprocess the 5' RACE reads, holding one entry per CDR3 protein. The sample consists of about 39,000 distinct CDR3 sequences, 9% to 12% of them appearing once. This clonotype was seen repeatedly, ten times or more. The CDR3 is made up of 15 amino acids. CDR1 and CDR2 (germline): MNHEY, SVGAGI. The V and J ends lost 2 bases and 1 base, in that order; junction bases with no gene match: 3. The rearrangement links TRBV6-5 to TRBJ1-1; 8 bases map to TRBD1. Sample: blood, either unsorted or a sorted T cell fraction (not recorded which). This receptor was taken from a male donor with ankylosing spondylitis or in good health (not recorded which). The CDR3, as DNA: TGTGCCAGCAGTTACCCGGGGACAGGGAACACTGAAGCTTTCTTT. This gives the protein CASSYPGTGNTEAFF.